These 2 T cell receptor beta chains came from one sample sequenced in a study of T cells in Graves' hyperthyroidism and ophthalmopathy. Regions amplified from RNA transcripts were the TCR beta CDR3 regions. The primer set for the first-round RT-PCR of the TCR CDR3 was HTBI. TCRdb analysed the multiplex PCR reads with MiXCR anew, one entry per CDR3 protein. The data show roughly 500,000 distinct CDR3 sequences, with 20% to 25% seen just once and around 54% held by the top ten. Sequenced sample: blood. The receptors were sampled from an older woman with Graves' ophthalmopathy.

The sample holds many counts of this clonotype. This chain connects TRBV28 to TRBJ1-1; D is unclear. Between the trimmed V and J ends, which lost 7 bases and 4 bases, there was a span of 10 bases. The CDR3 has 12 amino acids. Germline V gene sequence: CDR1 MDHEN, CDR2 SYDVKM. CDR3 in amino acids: CASIDPTTEAFF. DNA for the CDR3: TGTGCCAGCATAGATCCGACCACTGAAGCTTTCTTT.

Here the CDR3 reads CASSQGGQTYNSPLHF. The CDR3 DNA sequence: TGTGCCAGCAGCCAAGGAGGACAGACATATAATTCACCCCTCCACTTT. The chain combines TRBV4-2 with TRBJ1-6, with D possibly matching TRBD1 (6 bases). Trimming removed 1 base at V and 4 bases at J, with 11 bases between. CDR3 size: 16 residues. Germline V gene sequence: CDR1 LGHNA, CDR2 YNFKEQ.